What follows are 32 T cell receptor beta chains derived from one specimen sequenced in a study of CD8+CD57+ T cells in acquired aplastic anemia. Genomic DNA was employed as the template in profiling TCR beta VDJ and CDR3. TCRdb reprocessed the reads with MiXCR, giving one entry per CDR3 protein. There are under 200,000 distinct CDR3 sequences in the sample; around 52% occur only once, and 30% to 40% lies in the top ten. Selection for sequencing was limited to patients who had shown CD8+CD57+ cell expansion by flow cytometry. The source material was sorted CD4+, CD8+, or CD8+CD57+ T cells (not recorded which) from PBMCs. The receptors derive from a human donor with aplastic anemia.

At least ten counts were recorded for this clonotype. A read error may be the cause here, since a much bigger clone is one base away. The CDR3 here is CAKQVNTGELFF. The CDR3 DNA follows: TGTGCCAAACAGGTTAACACCGGGGAGCTGTTTTTT. The chain recombines TRBV2 with TRBJ2-2, with D possibly being TRBD1 (5 bases). The CDR3 has 12 amino acids. Germline CDR1 is SNHLY and CDR2 is FYNNEI. The germline V and J ends were trimmed by 10 bases and 2 bases, with 8 bases remaining between them.

This clonotype has at least ten counts. The chain links TRBV5-1 to TRBJ2-1; 14 positions agree with TRBD2. With V trimmed by 1 base and J by 9 bases, 9 bases remained unmatched. CDR3 size: 17 residues. Germline loops: CDR1 SGHRS, CDR2 YFSETQ. Here the CDR3 DNA reads TGCGCCAGCAGCTTGACTGCGGGGACTAGCGGGAGAGGTGAGCAGTTCTTC. Translated: CASSLTAGTSGRGEQFF.

This chain joins TRBV4-3 and TRBJ2-3; TRBD2 agrees at 9 bases. The CDR3 extends over 17 amino acids. From germline, CDR1 is LGHNA and CDR2 YSLEER. V lost 3 bases and J lost 5; bases outside the gene matches: 12. This CDR3 is CASSQSTAGGVVDTQYF. The CDR3 region has the DNA TGCGCCAGCAGCCAGTCCACCGCGGGGGGGGTGGTAGATACGCAGTATTTT.

This rearrangement joins TRBV2 to TRBJ2-1, with 7 bases matching TRBD2. CDR1 is SNHLY and CDR2 is FYNNEI in the germline V gene. V trimming: 9 bases; J trimming: 10 bases; junction bases outside the gene matches: 15. CDR3 length equals 14 residues. CDR3 protein: CASSRDYTSYEQFF. The CDR3 nucleotides read TGTGCCAGTTCCAGGGACTACACCTCCTACGAGCAGTTCTTC.

As to this clonotype: A read error may explain this, as a much larger clone is one base away. This sequence joins TRBV5-1 and TRBJ2-1; 9 bases agree with TRBD2. Germline CDR1 SGHRS, CDR2 YFSETQ. This CDR3 comprises 18 residues. The CDR3 DNA is TGCGCCAGCAGCTTGGCGGGACTAGCTAAGCCAGTGTACAATAAGCAGTTCTTC. Its protein is CASSLAGLAKPVYNKQFF.

This clonotype was recorded at least ten times. This sequence joins TRBV5-1 and TRBJ2-2; tentative D call: TRBD1 (6 bases). V lost 2 bases and J lost 6, with 11 bases in between. The CDR3 is 14 residues long. In germline, CDR1 is SGHRS, CDR2 YFSETQ. The CDR3 coding sequence is TGCGCCAGCAGCTTCAGGGGATCCGCCGGGGAGCTGTTTTTT. Amino acid sequence: CASSFRGSAGELFF.

This clonotype was recorded many times. V is TRBV12-3 or TRBV12-4 and J is TRBJ1-6; 10 bases align to TRBD1. CDR3 length: 16 residues. V was clipped by 5 bases and J by 2 bases; unmatched bases: 3. The CDR3 region has the DNA TGTGCCAGCAGTCCAGGACAGGGGGCCTATAATTCACCCCTCCACTTT. It specifies CASSPGQGAYNSPLHF.

This clonotype was recorded many times. The gene calls are TRBV7-3 and TRBJ1-2, with TRBD1 matching over 7 bases. J was trimmed by 6 bases and V by 2 bases; bases with no gene match: 9. The CDR3 spans 15 residues. The germline CDR1 and CDR2 sequences are SGHTA and FQGTGA. The CDR3 sequence is CASSLSQGWMDGYTF. CDR3 in DNA: TGTGCCAGCAGCTTATCACAGGGGTGGATGGATGGCTACACCTTC.

V is TRBV2 and J is TRBJ2-3; D perhaps matches TRBD2 (6 bases). The germline CDR1 and CDR2 sequences are SNHLY and FYNNEI. The CDR3 is made up of 12 amino acids. Trimming left V 4 bases short and J 4 bases short, with 6 bases between. CDR3 protein: CASSGEADTQYF. The CDR3 nucleotides read TGTGCCAGCAGTGGGGAGGCAGATACGCAGTATTTT. Combining the CDR3 with reference TRBV2 and TRBJ2-3 gives the whole variable domain EPEVTQTPSHQVTQMGQEVILRCVPISNHLYFYWYRQILGQKVEFLVSFYNNEISEKSEIFDDQFSVERPDGSNFTLKIRSTKLEDSAMYFCASSGEADTQYFGPGTRLTVL.

V usage is TRBV2 and J usage is TRBJ2-5; possibly TRBD1 for D (5 bases). The CDR3 consists of 12 residues. The V gene's germline CDR1 is SNHLY and CDR2 FYNNEI. Trimming left V 6 bases short and J 5 bases short, with 10 bases between. The CDR3 sequence: CASRPGFETQYF. CDR3 DNA: TGTGCCAGCAGACCAGGGTTCGAGACCCAGTACTTC.

Many counts were recorded for this clonotype. V usage is TRBV24-1 and J usage is TRBJ2-1, with 8 bases lining up with TRBD2. Losses at the gene ends were 4 bases for V and 8 bases for J; bases not matched to a gene: 9. The CDR3 is 15 residues long. The germline gives CDR1 KGHDR, CDR2 SFDVKD. CDR3 in DNA: TGTGCCACCAGTGACGTCCTAGCGGGTTCCGATGAGCAGTTCTTC. Translated: CATSDVLAGSDEQFF.

This clonotype was seen ten or more times. The chain carries TRBV5-6 and TRBJ2-7; possible D gene TRBD1, 7 bases. The CDR3 length is 16 residues. V was pared by 0 bases and J by 3 bases, with 16 bases between. Per the germline V gene, CDR1 is SGHDT and CDR2 is YYEEEE. The CDR3: CASSLAIWQGGYEQYF. For the CDR3, the DNA is TGTGCCAGCAGCTTGGCGATCTGGCAGGGGGGCTACGAGCAGTACTTC.

This clonotype occurred many times. The rearrangement links TRBV7-9 to TRBJ1-2, with 9 bases that match TRBD1. The CDR3 sequence is 13 residues long. Germline trimming cut 1 base from V and 8 bases from J; bases unmatched to any gene: 2. CDR1 and CDR2 (germline): SEHNR, FQNEAQ (reference sequence). Here the CDR3 DNA reads TGTGCCAGCAGCTTAGACAGGGGGCACGGCTACACCTTC. The encoded protein is CASSLDRGHGYTF.

A remark on this clonotype: This may come from a read error, since a much larger clone is one base off. This chain connects TRBV5-1 to TRBJ1-4; D gene ambiguous. Trimming left V 2 bases short and J 7 bases short, with 3 bases between. Germline CDR1 reads SGHRS; CDR2 reads YFSETQ. CDR3 size: 11 residues. The chain's CDR3 is CASSFVEKLFF. The DNA for the CDR3 is TGCGCCAGCAGCTTCGTTGAAAAACTGTTTTTT.

This clonotype has at least ten counts. The chain has TRBV20-1 and TRBJ1-2, with 8 positions matching TRBD1. CDR3 length: 11 residues. Germline-derived CDR1 and CDR2 are DFQATT and SNEGSKA (reference sequence). Germline trimming cut 1 base from V and 8 bases from J; bases unmatched to any gene: 0. CDR3: CSARGTGGYTF. In nucleotides, the CDR3 is TGCAGTGCTAGAGGGACAGGGGGCTACACCTTC.

The rearrangement links TRBV20-1 to TRBJ2-7; 7 bases are shared with TRBD1. The length of the CDR3 is 13 residues. Germline V lookup: CDR1 DFQATT, CDR2 SNEGSKA (reference sequence). V shed 5 bases and J 4 bases; nucleotides not matched to a gene: 8. CDR3 amino acids: CSASHGTAYEQYF. In DNA, the CDR3 is TGCAGTGCTTCCCATGGGACAGCTTACGAGCAGTACTTC.

As regards this clonotype: A junction boundary mismatches the germline segment, possibly from a read error. Here the CDR3 reads CSVERSGHSAF. The CDR3 DNA reads as TGCAGCGTTGAGAGGTCGGGACACAGTGCCTTC. The chain recombines TRBV29-1 with TRBJ1-2; a possible D gene is TRBD1 (6 bases). Germline loops: CDR1 SQVTM, CDR2 ANQGSEA. This CDR3 is built from 11 residues. Full variable domain (remainder filled in from reference TRBV29-1 and TRBJ1-2): SAVISQKPSRDICQRGTSLTIQCQVDSQVTMMFWYRQQPGQSLTLIATANQGSEATYESGFVIDKFPISRPNLTFSTLTVSNMSPEDSSIYLCSVERSGHSAFGSGTRLTVV.

This clonotype was seen many times. The chain joins TRBV9 to TRBJ1-2; unclear D gene. Germline CDR1 and CDR2: SGDLS and YYNGEE. V was pared by 7 bases and J by 8 bases, with 9 bases between. The CDR3 runs to 10 residues. CDR3 region: CASDEDGYTF. In DNA, the CDR3 is TGTGCCAGCGACGAGGACGGCTACACCTTC. Filled out from reference TRBV9 and TRBJ1-2, the complete variable domain reads DSGVTQTPKHLITATGQRVTLRCSPRSGDLSVYWYQQSLDQGLQFLIQYYNGEERAKGNILERFSAQQFPDLHSELNLSSLELGDSALYFCASDEDGYTFGSGTRLTVV.

This clonotype has just a few counts. The rearrangement joins TRBV9 to TRBJ2-2, with D maybe TRBD2 (7 bases). The length of the CDR3 is 18 residues. The germline V and J ends were trimmed by 0 bases and 4 bases, with 19 bases remaining between them. Per the germline V gene, CDR1 is SGDLS and CDR2 is YYNGEE. The CDR3 DNA sequence: TGTGCCAGCAGCGTAGGAGGGGGGGGAAACCACCTCACCGGGGAGCTGTTTTTT. Its translation: CASSVGGGGNHLTGELFF.

This clonotype was counted at least ten times. The gene calls are TRBV5-6 and TRBJ2-7; unclear D gene. CDR3 size: 12 residues. Germline CDR1 reads SGHDT; CDR2 reads YYEEEE. Trimming took off 0 bases at V and 6 bases at J, with 7 bases between the two ends. CDR3 loop: CASSLAGPEQYF. The CDR3 region has the DNA TGTGCCAGCAGCTTGGCAGGCCCCGAGCAGTACTTC.

The rearrangement joins TRBV2 to TRBJ2-5; D perhaps matches TRBD2 (6 bases). With the DNA end fitting TRBJ2-1 better, the J assignment may be wrong. This CDR3 is 13 amino acids long. Germline V lookup: CDR1 SNHLY, CDR2 FYNNEI. The CDR3 here is CASSAGPVGEQFF. DNA of the CDR3: TGTGCCAGCAGCGCGGGACCGGTCGGTGAGCAGTTCTTC.

In its sample, this clonotype was seen many times. The chain uses TRBV24-1 and TRBJ2-2, with a possible D match to TRBD1 (6 bases). The CDR3 covers 18 residues. Germline loops: CDR1 KGHDR, CDR2 SFDVKD. V dropped 4 bases and J dropped 0 bases, with 17 bases sitting between them. The CDR3 DNA sequence: TGTGCCACCAGTGACCCGAGAGGGGACACCTCGAACACCGGGGAGCTGTTTTTT. It specifies CATSDPRGDTSNTGELFF.

The chain links TRBV7-2 to TRBJ1-2, with D possibly TRBD1 on 5 matching bases. The CDR3 length is 15 residues. In germline, CDR1 is SGHTA, CDR2 FQGNSA. V was trimmed by 4 bases and J by 6 bases, leaving 18 bases between them. The chain's CDR3 is CASSWGSKGEDGYTF. CDR3 DNA sequence: TGTGCCAGCAGCTGGGGGTCGAAAGGGGAAGATGGCTACACCTTC.

The V call is TRBV9, the J call TRBJ2-5; the D gene is possibly TRBD2 (6 bases). The germline CDR1 and CDR2 sequences are SGDLS and YYNGEE. V was cut by 4 bases and J by 2 bases, with 18 bases left in between. The CDR3 has 16 amino acids. CDR3 nucleotide sequence: TGTGCCAGCAGCCCCCAGGGAGGTATGGGGCAAGAGACCCAGTACTTC. The encoded protein is CASSPQGGMGQETQYF.

J is TRBJ2-7 and V is TRBV25-1; maybe TRBD1 (5 bases). This CDR3 is 14 amino acids long. V lost 3 bases, J lost 3 bases, and 12 bases lay in between. CDR1 is MGHDK, CDR2 SYGVNS, per germline. The CDR3 DNA is TGTGCCAGCAGTGATCACCAGGGCCTCTACGAGCAGTACTTC. Its translation is CASSDHQGLYEQYF.

This clonotype occurred many times. The chain uses TRBV2 and TRBJ2-1; D remains unclear. Deletions cut 2 bases from V and 6 bases from J, with 8 bases between. Germline-derived CDR1 and CDR2 are SNHLY and FYNNEI. The CDR3 runs to 13 residues. The CDR3 sequence: CASSETSRNEQFF. CDR3 sequence (DNA): TGTGCCAGCAGTGAAACCAGCCGCAATGAGCAGTTCTTC. Full variable domain (rest looked up from reference TRBV2 and TRBJ2-1): EPEVTQTPSHQVTQMGQEVILRCVPISNHLYFYWYRQILGQKVEFLVSFYNNEISEKSEIFDDQFSVERPDGSNFTLKIRSTKLEDSAMYFCASSETSRNEQFFGPGTRLTVL.

This clonotype was picked up many times. The V gene is TRBV13, the J gene TRBJ2-3; a possible D gene is TRBD2 (5 bases). The V and J ends lost 4 bases and 6 bases respectively, with 14 bases between them. The CDR3 is made up of 14 amino acids. Germline loops: CDR1 PRHDT, CDR2 FYEKMQ (reference sequence). This chain's CDR3 is CASSSFGSLDTQYF. For the CDR3, the DNA is TGTGCCAGCAGCTCCTTTGGGAGCCTGGATACGCAGTATTTT.

The chain carries TRBV29-1 and TRBJ2-7; TRBD2 aligns across 14 bases. V gave up 8 bases and J gave up 8 bases; unmatched junction bases: 14. The germline CDR1 and CDR2 sequences are SQVTM and ANQGSEA. There are 15 residues in the CDR3. The CDR3 reads CSRDTGLAGGYKQYF. In nucleotides, the CDR3 is TGCAGCCGAGACACCGGACTAGCGGGAGGTTACAAGCAGTACTTC.

This clonotype was picked up many times. This chain uses TRBV9 with TRBJ2-5; 11 bases map to TRBD2. CDR3 length equals 15 residues. In germline, CDR1 is SGDLS, CDR2 YYNGEE. V was clipped by 3 bases and J by 5 bases; unmatched bases: 6. Written as DNA, the CDR3 is TGTGCCAGCAGCGGCTTAGCGGGAGGGCCCGAGACCCAGTACTTC. Protein product: CASSGLAGGPETQYF.

This clonotype was found many times. The CDR3 loop reads CASSPTSGTRRNEQFF. The CDR3 coding sequence is TGTGCCAGCAGCCCTACCTCCGGGACGAGGAGAAATGAGCAGTTCTTC. The V gene is TRBV9, the J gene TRBJ2-1, with D possibly being TRBD1 or TRBD2 (5 bases each). The germline gives CDR1 SGDLS, CDR2 YYNGEE. Trimming removed 4 bases at V and 7 bases at J, with 21 bases between. The CDR3 is 16 amino acids.

This clonotype was recorded many times. The chain links TRBV9 to TRBJ2-1, with 11 positions matching TRBD2. Germline V gene sequence: CDR1 SGDLS, CDR2 YYNGEE. V was pared by 3 bases and J by 5 bases, with 4 bases of the junction left unmatched. This CDR3 spans 15 amino acids. CDR3 region: CASSATSGRNNEQFF. CDR3 DNA sequence: TGTGCCAGCAGCGCCACTAGCGGGAGAAACAATGAGCAGTTCTTC.

The chain employs TRBV11-2 and TRBJ1-4; no reliable D call. CDR1 is SGHAT, CDR2 FQNNGV, per germline. V gave up 4 bases and J gave up 3 bases, with 18 bases separating them. The CDR3 is made up of 17 amino acids. CDR3 residues: CASSSTQLLRANEKLFF. The CDR3 DNA sequence: TGTGCCAGCAGCTCGACACAACTCCTTAGGGCTAATGAAAAACTGTTTTTT.